This TCR beta chain was recorded in a study of blood T cell repertoires in COVID-19. Study-level background: Acute and convalescent COVID-19 specimens originated in the United States, Italy and Spain. T cells, B-cell-depleted T cells, or PBMCs provided the cDNA or gDNA that served as material.

Trimming pared 3 bases from V and 1 base from J, leaving 14 bases between. The CDR3 consists of 16 residues. CDR1 and CDR2 (germline): SGHTS, YDEGEE. In the authors' methods: Estimates of nucleated cell counts were drawn from the amplification of reference gene primers. TCRdb's copy holds only in-frame clones and misses some; the assay was immunoSEQ multiplex PCR. V and J calls and clone size are given by that table; D and trimming were obtained from the DNA. The sample carries about 200,000 clones, roughly 80% recorded once. Sequencing used peripheral blood. The receptor comes from a woman between 65 and 79 years old with acute or convalescent COVID-19. The V gene is TRBV5-8, the J gene TRBJ1-3, with D tentatively TRBD1 (6 bases). The CDR3 here is CASSSLTGRSGNTIYF. The CDR3 bases are TGTGCCAGCAGCTCTCTGACAGGACGGTCTGGAAACACCATATATTTT.